The 2 T cell receptor beta chains in this list originate from one sample, sequenced in a study of cytomegalovirus exposure and HLA in healthy donors. 60 Vbeta and 13 Jbeta primers were used in PCR. TCRdb's table, derived via immunoSEQ multiplex PCR, lists solely in-frame clones and lacks some. The repertoire includes under 200,000 clones, roughly 84% of them detected once, and approximately 0.98% sits in the top ten. Sequencing was carried out using PBMCs. The receptors come from a man aged 25 to 45 in good health and CMV-seronegative.

The J gene is TRBJ2-2, the V gene TRBV10-3; possible D gene TRBD2, 6 bases. Trimming left V 10 bases short and J 5 bases short, with 17 bases between. Germline V gives CDR1 ENHRY, CDR2 SYGVKD. The CDR3 contains 14 residues. CDR3 nucleotides: TGTGCCAGGGAGGCCGAACTCGAGACCGGGGAGCTGTTTTTT. Residues: CAREAELETGELFF.

This chain links TRBV11-1 with TRBJ2-5; TRBD2 aligns across 7 bases. Germline assignment: CDR1 SGHAT and CDR2 FQDESV (reference sequence). V gave up 5 bases and J gave up 5 bases; unmatched junction bases: 5. The CDR3 totals 13 residues. The CDR3 region is CASSPRGGETQYF. In DNA form, the CDR3 reads TGTGCCAGCAGCCCAAGGGGAGGGGAGACCCAGTACTTC.